Below are 2 T cell receptor beta chains sequenced from a single sample in a study of shared clonotypes between healthy human individuals. TCRdb's copy holds only in-frame clones and misses some; the assay was immunoSEQ multiplex PCR. This table has a few million clones, roughly 92% appearing once. The specimen was naive CD4+ T cells from PBMCs. The subset is: CD45RA+ positively selected. These TCRs come from a man younger than 30 in good health. Some clones in this sample may be carry-over from other donors' samples.

This rearrangement joins TRBV30 to TRBJ2-1; 13 nucleotides align to TRBD2. J lost 6 bases, V lost 5 bases, and 10 bases had no gene match. The CDR3 totals 16 residues. In germline, CDR1 is GTSNPN, CDR2 SVGIG (reference sequence). This CDR3 reads CAWATTSGRISNEQFF. As DNA, the CDR3 is TGTGCCTGGGCTACGACTAGCGGGAGGATCAGCAATGAGCAGTTCTTC.

This clone was recorded once. The chain recombines TRBV10-3 with TRBJ1-3; no clear D gene. CDR1 and CDR2 (germline): ENHRY, SYGVKD. This CDR3 region has 16 residues. V was clipped by 4 bases and J by 3 bases, with 16 bases between them. DNA of the CDR3: TGTGCCATCAGTGGGGTCCCAACTACGAGTGGAAACACCATATATTTT. It encodes CAISGVPTTSGNTIYF.